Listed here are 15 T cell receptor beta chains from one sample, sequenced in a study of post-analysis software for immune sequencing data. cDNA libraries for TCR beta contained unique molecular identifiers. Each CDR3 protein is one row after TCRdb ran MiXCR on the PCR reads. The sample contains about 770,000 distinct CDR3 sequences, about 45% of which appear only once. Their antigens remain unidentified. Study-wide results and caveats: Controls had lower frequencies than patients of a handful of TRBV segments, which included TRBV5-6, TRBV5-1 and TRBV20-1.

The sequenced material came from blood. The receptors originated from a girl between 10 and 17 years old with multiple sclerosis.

CDR3 residues: CASFGGDFTYEQYF. The CDR3 DNA reads TGTGCCAGCTTTGGGGGGGACTTTACCTACGAGCAGTACTTC. This chain links TRBV6-6 with TRBJ2-5, with TRBD2 matching 7 bases. The last part of the DNA fits TRBJ2-7 better; the J call may be wrong. The CDR3 extends over 14 amino acids. Germline V gives CDR1 MNHNY, CDR2 SVGAGI (reference sequence).

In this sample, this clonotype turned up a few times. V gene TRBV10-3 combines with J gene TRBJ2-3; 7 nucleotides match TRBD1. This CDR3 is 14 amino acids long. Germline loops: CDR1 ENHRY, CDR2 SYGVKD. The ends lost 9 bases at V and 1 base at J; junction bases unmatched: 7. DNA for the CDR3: TGTGCCATTGCGACAGGGCAGGGCACAGATACGCAGTATTTT. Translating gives CAIATGQGTDTQYF.

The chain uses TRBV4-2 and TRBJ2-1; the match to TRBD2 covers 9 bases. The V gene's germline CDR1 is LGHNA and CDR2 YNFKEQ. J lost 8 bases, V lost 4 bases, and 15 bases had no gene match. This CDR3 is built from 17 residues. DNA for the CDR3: TGTGCCAGCAGCCCCCAGGGCGGGAGGGCCGAGGGCGATGAGCAGTTCTTC. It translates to CASSPQGGRAEGDEQFF.

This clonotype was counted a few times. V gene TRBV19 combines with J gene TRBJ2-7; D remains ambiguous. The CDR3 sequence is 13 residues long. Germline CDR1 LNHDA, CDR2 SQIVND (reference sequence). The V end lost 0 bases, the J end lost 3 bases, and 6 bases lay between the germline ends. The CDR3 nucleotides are TGTGCCAGTAGTATAGAGGACGGCTACGAGCAGTACTTC. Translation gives CASSIEDGYEQYF.

The CDR3 sequence is CASFGVVGLNEQFF. CDR3 DNA sequence: TGTGCCAGCTTCGGGGTTGTCGGCCTCAATGAGCAGTTCTTC. The chain recombines TRBV7-9 with TRBJ2-1; possible D gene TRBD2, 5 bases. CDR1 SEHNR and CDR2 FQNEAQ come from the germline V gene (reference sequence). CDR3 length equals 14 residues. The V end lost 8 bases, the J end lost 6 bases, and 17 bases lay between the germline ends.

The CDR3, as DNA: TGTGCCAGCAGCGTAGATGTCTCGAGCTCCTACAATGAGCAGTTCTTC. This gives the protein CASSVDVSSSYNEQFF. The chain has TRBV9 and TRBJ2-1; D gene unclear. Germline CDR1 SGDLS, CDR2 YYNGEE. The CDR3 has 16 amino acids. Trimming stripped 0 bases from V and 0 bases from J, with 10 bases between. The variable domain in full, with the rest retrieved from reference TRBV9 and TRBJ2-1, is DSGVTQTPKHLITATGQRVTLRCSPRSGDLSVYWYQQSLDQGLQFLIQYYNGEERAKGNILERFSAQQFPDLHSELNLSSLELGDSALYFCASSVDVSSSYNEQFFGPGTRLTVL.

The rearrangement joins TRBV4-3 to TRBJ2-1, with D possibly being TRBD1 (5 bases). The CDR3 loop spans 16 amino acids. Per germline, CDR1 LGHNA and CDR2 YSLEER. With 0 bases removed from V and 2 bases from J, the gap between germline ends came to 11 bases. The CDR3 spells CASSQDWGGAYNEQFF. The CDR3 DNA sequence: TGCGCCAGCAGCCAAGATTGGGGCGGAGCCTACAATGAGCAGTTCTTC.

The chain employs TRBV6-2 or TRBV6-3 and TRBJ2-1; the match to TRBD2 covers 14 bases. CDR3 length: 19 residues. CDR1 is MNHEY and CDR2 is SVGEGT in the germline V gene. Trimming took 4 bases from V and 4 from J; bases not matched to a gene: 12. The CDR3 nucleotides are TGTGCCAGCAGTTCCCTACAGGGACTAGCGGGAGAGTCGTACAATGAGCAGTTCTTC. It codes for CASSSLQGLAGESYNEQFF.

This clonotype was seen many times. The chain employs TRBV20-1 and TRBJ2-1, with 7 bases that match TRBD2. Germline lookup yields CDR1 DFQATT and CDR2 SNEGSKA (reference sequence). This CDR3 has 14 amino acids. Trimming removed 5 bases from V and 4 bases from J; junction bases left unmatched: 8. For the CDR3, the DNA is TGCAGTGCTCCCGGGAGGCCCTCTTACAATGAGCAGTTCTTC. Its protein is CSAPGRPSYNEQFF.

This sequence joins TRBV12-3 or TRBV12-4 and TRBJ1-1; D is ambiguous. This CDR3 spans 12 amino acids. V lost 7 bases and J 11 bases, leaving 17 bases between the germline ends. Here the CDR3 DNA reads TGTGCCAGCACCCCGGACGGAAAGCCCGCTTTCTTT. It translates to CASTPDGKPAFF.

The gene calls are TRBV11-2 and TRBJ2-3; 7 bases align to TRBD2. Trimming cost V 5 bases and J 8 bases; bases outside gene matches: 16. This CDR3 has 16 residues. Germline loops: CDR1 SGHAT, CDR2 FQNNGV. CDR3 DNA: TGTGCCAGCAGCCCAATGTCCGCGGGAGTCTCCCCTACGCAGTATTTT. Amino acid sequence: CASSPMSAGVSPTQYF.

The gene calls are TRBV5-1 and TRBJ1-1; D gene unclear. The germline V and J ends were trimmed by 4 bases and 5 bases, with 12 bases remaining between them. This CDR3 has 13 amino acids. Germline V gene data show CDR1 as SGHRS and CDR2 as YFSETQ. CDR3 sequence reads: CASSPLLGTEAFF. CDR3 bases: TGCGCCAGCAGCCCTCTTCTAGGGACTGAAGCTTTCTTT.

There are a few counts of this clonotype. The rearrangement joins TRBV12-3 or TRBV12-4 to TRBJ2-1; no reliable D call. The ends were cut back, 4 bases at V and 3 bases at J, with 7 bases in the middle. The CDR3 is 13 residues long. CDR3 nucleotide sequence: TGTGCCAGCAGTTCGGCTGGCTACAATGAGCAGTTCTTC. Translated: CASSSAGYNEQFF.

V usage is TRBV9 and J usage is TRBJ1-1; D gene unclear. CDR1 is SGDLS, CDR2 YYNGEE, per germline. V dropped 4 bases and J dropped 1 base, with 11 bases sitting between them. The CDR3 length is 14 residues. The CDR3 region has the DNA TGTGCCAGCAGCAGGTCAGCCACGAACACTGAAGCTTTCTTT. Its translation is CASSRSATNTEAFF.

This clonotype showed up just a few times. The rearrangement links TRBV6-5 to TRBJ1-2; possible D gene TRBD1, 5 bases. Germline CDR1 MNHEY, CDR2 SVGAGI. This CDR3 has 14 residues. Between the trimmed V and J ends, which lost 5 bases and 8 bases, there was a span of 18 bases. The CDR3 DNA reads TGTGCCAGCAGTCAGGGTCTATGGGGTAGGGGCTACACCTTC. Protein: CASSQGLWGRGYTF.